This paragraph reports one TCR beta chain. Its antigen is currently unknown. This table comes from immunoSEQ multiplex PCR, and its TCRdb copy is limited to in-frame clones, with some not included. The repertoire has just under 65,000 clones, approximately 98% of them found once; the top ten carry around 0.3%. The entry originates in a study of Tregs in tolerant kidney transplant recipients. Study-level information: The nonmyeloablative bone marrow transplants came from related graft donors, with transient mixed chimerism. Findings of the study overall: Biological reproducibility was not directly addressed, but technical replication error appeared minimal. Activated donor B cell expansion appeared to reveal the most relevant donor-specific TCRbeta repertoire.

The material was Tregs from blood, obtained before the transplant. This clonotype was obtained from a human donor who received a combined kidney and bone marrow transplant.

The CDR3 loop reads CASTGAGLAGDQETQYF. The DNA of the CDR3 is TGTGCCAGCACAGGGGCTGGACTAGCGGGAGACCAAGAGACCCAGTACTTC. J is TRBJ2-5 and V is TRBV11-3; 13 bases match TRBD2. The CDR3 has 17 residues. Germline V lookup: CDR1 SGHNT, CDR2 YENEEA. J was trimmed by 0 bases and V by 7 bases; bases with no gene match: 8.